Presented here are 9 T cell receptor beta chains from one specimen sequenced in a study of blood T cell repertoires in COVID-19. Here immunoSEQ multiplex PCR was the method, and the copy in TCRdb shows in-frame clones only, minus some. The sample lists approximately 200,000 clones; about 80% were seen once. Sequencing was carried out using peripheral blood. All receptors come from a human donor with acute or convalescent COVID-19. The donor label of this sample is uncertain.

The CDR3 loop reads CASSELGGQPQHF. The CDR3 DNA is TGTGCCAGCAGTGAATTAGGGGGACAGCCCCAGCATTTT. The V gene is TRBV6-1, the J gene TRBJ1-5, with D possibly TRBD1 on 6 matching bases. CDR1 is MNHNS and CDR2 is SASEGT in the germline V gene. The V end was cut by 2 bases, the J end by 7 bases, with 9 bases between. The CDR3 is 13 residues long.

J is TRBJ2-1 and V is TRBV5-4, with 11 bases aligning to TRBD1. Germline assignment: CDR1 SGHNT and CDR2 YYREEE (reference sequence). V shed 0 bases and J 9 bases; nucleotides not matched to a gene: 5. The CDR3 is made up of 15 amino acids. This chain's CDR3 is CASSLARTGGGEQFF. DNA of the CDR3: TGTGCCAGCAGCTTGGCTAGGACAGGGGGCGGTGAGCAGTTCTTC.

The V and J genes are TRBV20-1 and TRBJ2-3; possible D gene TRBD2, 5 bases. Trimming removed 3 bases from V and 2 bases from J, with 9 bases in between. CDR1 DFQATT and CDR2 SNEGSKA come from the germline V gene (reference sequence). This CDR3 region has 13 residues. CDR3 sequence: CSASMEVTDTQYF. CDR3 bases: TGCAGTGCTAGTATGGAGGTCACAGATACGCAGTATTTT.

The rearrangement uses TRBV24-1 and TRBJ2-7; 7 bases are shared with TRBD1. This CDR3 is 14 amino acids long. The germline V gene has CDR1 KGHDR and CDR2 SFDVKD. With V trimmed by 3 bases and J by 2 bases, 3 bases remained unmatched. The CDR3 region has the DNA TGTGCCACCAGTGATGGGACAGCCCCCTACGAGCAGTACTTC. It is translated as CATSDGTAPYEQYF.

This chain links TRBV4-1 with TRBJ2-2; the match to TRBD2 covers 7 bases. The junction had 4 bases not matched to a gene; V was cut back by 3 bases and J by 0 bases. This CDR3 is built from 16 residues. Germline CDR1 is MGHRA and CDR2 is YSYEKL. The DNA for the CDR3 is TGCGCCAGCAGCCAGTCGCTAGCGGCGAACACCGGGGAGCTGTTTTTT. Amino acids: CASSQSLAANTGELFF.

V gene TRBV7-3 combines with J gene TRBJ1-1, with TRBD1 matching 8 bases. The ends lost 5 bases at V and 4 bases at J; junction bases unmatched: 3. This CDR3 comprises 13 residues. Per germline, CDR1 SGHTA and CDR2 FQGTGA. This CDR3 reads CASSRQGSTEAFF. The CDR3 DNA follows: TGTGCCAGCAGCCGACAGGGGTCCACTGAAGCTTTCTTT.

As to this clone: Other DNA sequences in the same sample also yield this CDR3. The CDR3 coding sequence is TGCGCCAGCAGTAGGGACAGCATGAACACTGAAGCTTTCTTT. Protein product: CASSRDSMNTEAFF. This chain uses TRBV5-1 with TRBJ1-1; 7 bases agree with TRBD1. The J segment lost 0 bases and the V segment lost 5 bases, leaving 4 bases of the junction unmatched. Germline-derived CDR1 and CDR2 are SGHRS and YFSETQ. The CDR3 length is 14 residues.

This rearrangement joins TRBV4-2 to TRBJ2-4; TRBD2 matches 10 bases. The CDR3 has 15 amino acids. V was pared by 6 bases and J by 8 bases, with 10 bases of the junction left unmatched. Germline V gene sequence: CDR1 LGHNA, CDR2 YNFKEQ. The CDR3 bases are TGTGCCAGCAGACGGGGGCTAGCGGGAGTTGACATTCAGTACTTC. This codes for CASRRGLAGVDIQYF.

This chain uses TRBV6-5 with TRBJ1-1; a possible D gene is TRBD1 (5 bases). Germline values: CDR1 MNHEY, CDR2 SVGAGI. The ends were cut back, 0 bases at V and 7 bases at J, with 15 bases in the middle. There are 15 residues in the CDR3. This CDR3 reads CASSYSWGGEFEAFF. CDR3 coding DNA: TGTGCCAGCAGTTACTCGTGGGGCGGAGAGTTTGAAGCTTTCTTT.